A selection of T cell receptor beta chains follows, all from one sample in a study of beta chain features in type 1 diabetes. Libraries were prepared by immunoSEQ multiplex PCR; TCRdb keeps only in-frame clonotypes and omits some of them. The data show 300,000 to 350,000 clones, roughly 8% seen once. What was sequenced was central memory CD4+ T cells from blood. Receptor source: a woman aged 18-29 years in good health. Both conserved end residues are part of each CDR3. Each record gives: CDR3 protein, CDR3 DNA, V gene, D gene, clone size, J gene. A D gene is named only where the DNA matches it firmly. Clone size is given for some rows only: seen once, a few or many times, or a class if the clone is expanded.

CDR3aa: CASSLRDTQYF
CDR3nt: TGTGCCAGCAGCTTACGGGATACGCAGTATTTT
v_gene: TRBV7-6
d_gene: .
abundance: .
j_gene: TRBJ2-3

CDR3aa: CASSLSPDRADTQYF
CDR3nt: TGTGCCAGCAGCTTAAGCCCAGACAGGGCCGATACGCAGTATTTT
v_gene: TRBV7-3
d_gene: TRBD1
abundance: .
j_gene: TRBJ2-3

CDR3aa: CASSFYSGSTDTQYF
CDR3nt: TGTGCCAGCAGCTTTTATAGCGGGAGCACAGATACGCAGTATTTT
v_gene: TRBV7-2
d_gene: TRBD2
abundance: few
j_gene: TRBJ2-3

CDR3aa: CASSSRQGSSYNEQFF
CDR3nt: TGTGCCAGCAGCTCCCGACAGGGCAGCTCCTACAATGAGCAGTTCTTC
v_gene: TRBV7-2
d_gene: TRBD1
abundance: few
j_gene: TRBJ2-1

CDR3aa: CASSIGRTYNYEQYF
CDR3nt: TGTGCCAGTAGTATAGGACGGACCTATAACTACGAGCAGTACTTC
v_gene: TRBV19
d_gene: .
abundance: many
j_gene: TRBJ2-7

CDR3aa: CASSSSGANVLTF
CDR3nt: TGTGCCAGCAGTAGCTCTGGGGCCAACGTCCTGACTTTC
v_gene: TRBV7-9
d_gene: .
abundance: .
j_gene: TRBJ2-6

CDR3aa: CASINDHPMNTEAFF
CDR3nt: TGTGCCAGCATTAACGACCACCCAATGAACACTGAAGCTTTCTTT
v_gene: TRBV28
d_gene: .
abundance: .
j_gene: TRBJ1-1

CDR3aa: CASSSRLTAPNSTDTQYF
CDR3nt: TGTGCCAGCAGCTCCAGATTAACCGCTCCGAATAGCACAGATACGCAGTATTTT
v_gene: TRBV7-9
d_gene: .
abundance: .
j_gene: TRBJ2-3

CDR3aa: CASSKTGTREETQYF
CDR3nt: TGTGCCAGCAGTAAAACCGGGACTAGGGAAGAGACCCAGTACTTC
v_gene: TRBV5-4
d_gene: TRBD2
abundance: few
j_gene: TRBJ2-5

CDR3aa: CASSSTGENTEAFF
CDR3nt: TGTGCCAGCAGCTCCACAGGGGAGAACACTGAAGCTTTCTTT
v_gene: TRBV7-3
d_gene: TRBD1
abundance: few
j_gene: TRBJ1-1

CDR3aa: CASSLGGTGKVNTEAFF
CDR3nt: TGCGCCAGCAGCTTGGGTGGGACAGGGAAAGTGAACACTGAAGCTTTCTTT
v_gene: TRBV5-1
d_gene: TRBD1
abundance: few
j_gene: TRBJ1-1

CDR3aa: CASSLVGTRLLEQFF
CDR3nt: TGTGCCAGCAGCTTAGTGGGGACTAGACTGCTTGAGCAGTTCTTC
v_gene: TRBV7-2
d_gene: TRBD2
abundance: many
j_gene: TRBJ2-1

CDR3aa: CASSFTNLAGTNEQFF
CDR3nt: TGTGCCAGCAGCTTTACTAATCTAGCGGGCACGAATGAGCAGTTCTTC
v_gene: TRBV7-3
d_gene: TRBD2
abundance: few
j_gene: TRBJ2-1

CDR3aa: CASSATRLGETQYF
CDR3nt: TGTGCCAGCAGTGCCACTAGGCTGGGTGAGACCCAGTACTTC
v_gene: TRBV6-1
d_gene: .
abundance: .
j_gene: TRBJ2-5

CDR3aa: CASSLIGRESPQHF
CDR3nt: TGTGCCAGCAGCTTAATCGGCAGGGAGTCGCCCCAGCATTTT
v_gene: TRBV7-2
d_gene: .
abundance: .
j_gene: TRBJ1-5

CDR3aa: CASSLSNEQFF
CDR3nt: TGCGCCAGCAGTTTGTCCAATGAGCAGTTCTTC
v_gene: TRBV10-2
d_gene: .
abundance: many
j_gene: TRBJ2-1

CDR3aa: CAISPDRGSYNEQFF
CDR3nt: TGTGCCATCAGTCCAGACAGGGGCTCCTACAATGAGCAGTTCTTC
v_gene: TRBV10-3
d_gene: TRBD1
abundance: .
j_gene: TRBJ2-1

CDR3aa: CASFETAGTNYEQYF
CDR3nt: TGTGCCAGCTTCGAAACCGCCGGGACAAATTACGAGCAGTACTTC
v_gene: TRBV18
d_gene: .
abundance: .
j_gene: TRBJ2-7